A single sample gave rise to the 20 T cell receptor beta chains below, sequenced in a study of human T cells and chemical hapten exposure. TCRdb independently ran MiXCR on the RACE reads; one entry per CDR3 protein. This table has under 120,000 distinct CDR3 sequences, approximately 10% appearing once. Stated time point: patch test 1, 2 weeks after DPC sensitization. Regarding treatment: therapeutic diphenylcyclopropenone sensitization with weekly scalp DPC. Sequencing was performed on whole blood, taken in connection with sensitization to the hapten diphenylcyclopropenone (DPC). The source is a woman in her 40s with alopecia areata. Some clones in this sample may be carry-over from other donors' samples.

The chain is built from TRBV7-8 and TRBJ1-2; maybe TRBD1 (5 bases). Germline-derived CDR1 and CDR2 are SGHVS and FQNEAQ. Between the trimmed V and J ends, which lost 5 bases and 4 bases, there was a span of 17 bases. CDR3 length: 15 amino acids. The CDR3 coding sequence is TGTGCCAGCAGCGCGGGACGCCTGTCTGCCTATGGCTACACCTTC. Its protein product is CASSAGRLSAYGYTF.

This clonotype was found a few times. The chain joins TRBV6-2 or TRBV6-3 to TRBJ2-1; D perhaps matches TRBD2 (6 bases). The CDR3 has 13 residues. The germline CDR1 and CDR2 sequences are MNHEY and SVGEGT. V was clipped by 1 base and J by 8 bases, with 9 bases between them. The CDR3 nucleotides read TGTGCCAGCAGTTACTTGGGACTCTATGAGCAGTTCTTC. Protein product: CASSYLGLYEQFF.

This clonotype was counted at least ten times. The rearrangement links TRBV15 to TRBJ2-3, with 7 positions matching TRBD1. Germline CDR1 and CDR2: LNHNV and YYDKDF (reference sequence). V shed 1 base and J 4 bases; nucleotides not matched to a gene: 8. This CDR3 has 16 residues. CDR3 in amino acids: CATSRGRDSWADTQYF. As DNA, the CDR3 is TGTGCCACCAGCAGAGGCCGGGACAGCTGGGCAGATACGCAGTATTTT.

This clonotype was seen more than once but under ten times. The chain has TRBV20-1 and TRBJ2-1; 14 bases match TRBD2. Germline CDR1 and CDR2: DFQATT and SNEGSKA (reference sequence). This CDR3 is 15 amino acids long. Unmatched junction bases numbered 12, after V lost 5 bases and J lost 12 bases. Here the CDR3 DNA reads TGCAGTGCTTCCCCGGGACTAGCGGGGGCAAAGGGGCAGTTCTTC. This gives the protein CSASPGLAGAKGQFF.

This clonotype was recorded a few times. V is TRBV7-2 and J is TRBJ2-1; TRBD1 or TRBD2 may be the D gene (5 bases each). V shed 5 bases and J shed 0 bases, with 14 bases lying between them. This CDR3 spans 16 amino acids. Germline V gene lookup returns CDR1 SGHTA and CDR2 FQGNSA. CDR3 nucleotide sequence: TGTGCCAGCAGCACCTGGGGACCCCTCTCCTACAATGAGCAGTTCTTC. The encoded protein is CASSTWGPLSYNEQFF.

In this sample, this clonotype turned up many times. The V gene is TRBV20-1, the J gene TRBJ2-7; maybe TRBD1 (6 bases). Germline-derived CDR1 and CDR2 are DFQATT and SNEGSKA (reference sequence). Trimming removed 3 bases from V and 2 bases from J, with 14 bases in between. The length of the CDR3 is 14 residues. CDR3 protein: CSASGSGAAYEQYF. As DNA, the CDR3 is TGCAGTGCTAGCGGGTCAGGGGCGGCCTACGAGCAGTACTTC.

This clonotype was found many times. The chain recombines TRBV7-9 with TRBJ1-1; D uncertain. Trimming removed 5 bases from V and 0 bases from J, with 7 bases in between. Germline V gene lookup returns CDR1 SEHNR and CDR2 FQNEAQ (reference sequence). The CDR3 covers 13 residues. This CDR3 is CASSITMNTEAFF. The CDR3 DNA is TGTGCCAGCAGCATAACAATGAACACTGAAGCTTTCTTT.

This clonotype was observed a handful of times. The rearrangement joins TRBV6-2 or TRBV6-3 to TRBJ1-2; 9 positions agree with TRBD1. V trimming: 6 bases; J trimming: 2 bases; junction bases outside the gene matches: 7. CDR3 length: 15 residues. Germline CDR1 and CDR2: MNHEY and SVGEGT. This chain's CDR3 is CASSTTGTGNYGYTF. Written as DNA, the CDR3 is TGTGCCAGCAGCACCACCGGGACAGGGAACTATGGCTACACCTTC.

This clonotype was seen ten or more times. The chain recombines TRBV7-2 with TRBJ2-7; perhaps TRBD2 as D (6 bases). The germline V and J ends were trimmed by 5 bases and 5 bases, with 16 bases remaining between them. The CDR3 loop spans 14 amino acids. The V gene's germline CDR1 is SGHTA and CDR2 FQGNSA. CDR3 protein: CASSRSGSWDEQYF. CDR3 nucleotides: TGTGCCAGCAGCCGCAGCGGGTCCTGGGACGAGCAGTACTTC.

This clonotype was detected only a few times. The chain joins TRBV9 to TRBJ1-1; D gene ambiguous. V was pared by 4 bases and J by 4 bases, with 17 bases between. Looked up from germline, CDR1 is SGDLS and CDR2 is YYNGEE. This CDR3 is built from 15 residues. The CDR3 coding sequence is TGTGCCAGCAGCCCCGTGGGTCTCTCAAGCACTGAAGCTTTCTTT. Protein product: CASSPVGLSSTEAFF.

In this sample, this clonotype turned up many times. The chain has TRBV12-3 or TRBV12-4 and TRBJ2-5; the match to TRBD1 covers 8 bases. J gave up 13 bases and V 7 bases, and 11 bases lay outside the gene matches. This CDR3 is 12 amino acids long. The CDR3 coding sequence is TGTGCCAGCAATATAGACGGGACAGGCCGGTACTTC. This encodes CASNIDGTGRYF.

This clonotype appeared many times. This chain links TRBV19 with TRBJ1-5; TRBD1 matches at 9 bases. This CDR3 has 16 amino acids. After removal of 6 bases from V and 4 bases from J, the junction contained 10 bases not matched to a gene. Per germline, CDR1 LNHDA and CDR2 SQIVND (reference sequence). The CDR3 spells CASSRDRAAGNQPQHF. DNA for the CDR3: TGTGCCAGTAGCCGGGACAGGGCGGCCGGAAATCAGCCCCAGCATTTT.

The rearrangement uses TRBV24-1 and TRBJ2-1; 12 nucleotides agree with TRBD2. J was trimmed by 8 bases and V by 1 base; bases with no gene match: 5. The CDR3 contains 16 residues. The germline V gene has CDR1 KGHDR and CDR2 SFDVKD. This chain's CDR3 is CATSDLTSGRRHEQFF. The CDR3 region has the DNA TGTGCCACCAGTGATTTAACTAGCGGGAGGAGGCATGAGCAGTTCTTC.

There are a few counts of this clonotype. The chain combines TRBV13 with TRBJ1-1, with 12 bases matching TRBD1. The J segment lost 8 bases and the V segment lost 5 bases, leaving 9 bases of the junction unmatched. There are 15 residues in the CDR3. Germline values: CDR1 PRHDT, CDR2 FYEKMQ (reference sequence). CDR3 region: CASSLWGQGAREAFF. The CDR3 DNA sequence: TGTGCCAGCAGCCTTTGGGGACAGGGGGCCCGGGAAGCTTTCTTT.

This clonotype has only one observation. A much larger clone is a single base away; this may be a read error. The chain uses TRBV6-1 and TRBJ2-1; D perhaps matches TRBD2 (7 bases). Germline-derived CDR1 and CDR2 are MNHNS and SASEGT. The CDR3 loop spans 13 amino acids. The DNA for the CDR3 is TGTGCCAGCAGCCGCGGGGGCTACAATGAGCAGATCTTC. Protein sequence: CASSRGGYNEQIF.

The chain recombines TRBV7-3 with TRBJ1-1; tentatively, D is TRBD1 (6 bases). This CDR3 has 14 residues. V was clipped by 1 base and J by 4 bases, with 10 bases between them. The germline CDR1 and CDR2 sequences are SGHTA and FQGTGA. The CDR3 nucleotides read TGTGCCAGCAGCTTAATGGGGGCTGGCACTGAAGCTTTCTTT. Translated, it gives CASSLMGAGTEAFF.

V and J are TRBV9 and TRBJ2-3; 8 bases are shared with TRBD1. This CDR3 is 13 amino acids long. The germline gives CDR1 SGDLS, CDR2 YYNGEE. Germline trimming cut 7 bases from V and 2 bases from J; bases unmatched to any gene: 3. CDR3 DNA sequence: TGTGCCAGCGGGACAGGAGTCACAGATACGCAGTATTTT. Its protein product is CASGTGVTDTQYF.

CDR3 loop: CAISETVNTEAFF. CDR3 sequence (DNA): TGTGCCATCAGTGAGACAGTAAACACTGAAGCTTTCTTT. The chain has TRBV10-3 and TRBJ1-1; the D is unclear. Germline V gene sequence: CDR1 ENHRY, CDR2 SYGVKD. V dropped 2 bases and J dropped 2 bases, with 6 bases sitting between them. The CDR3 totals 13 residues.

This clonotype was counted only a few times. This chain's CDR3 is CASSFVNTEAFF. The CDR3 DNA sequence: TGTGCCAGCAGTTTTGTGAACACTGAAGCTTTCTTT. The chain has TRBV12-3 or TRBV12-4 and TRBJ1-1; D gene uncertain. The CDR3 has 12 amino acids. V dropped 3 bases and J dropped 0 bases, with 2 bases sitting between them.

V gene TRBV5-1 combines with J gene TRBJ2-2, with 7 bases aligning to TRBD2. The CDR3 covers 15 residues. The germline V gene encodes CDR1 SGHRS and CDR2 YFSETQ. With V trimmed by 4 bases and J by 4 bases, 7 bases remained unmatched. The CDR3 sequence: CASSVAGDVTGELFF. The CDR3 nucleotides read TGCGCCAGCAGCGTGGCGGGAGACGTCACCGGGGAGCTGTTTTTT.